These T cell receptor beta chains were read from a single sample in a study of immune characterization of retroperitoneal liposarcoma. TCRdb analysed the PCR reads with MiXCR anew, one entry per CDR3 protein. The table lists about 10,000 distinct CDR3 sequences, under 35% of them singletons. The specimen was tumor tissue. Receptors were obtained from a female donor with retroperitoneal liposarcoma. CDR3s include the opening cysteine and the closing phenylalanine or tryptophan. Fields, in order: V gene, J gene, clone size, D gene, CDR3 protein, CDR3 DNA. D genes are given only for firm matches. A row's size may be missing; if present it is once, few, many or a size class.

V gene: TRBV5-3; J gene: TRBJ2-7; clone size: once; D gene: -; CDR3 protein: CASSLVAETYEQYF; CDR3 DNA: TGTGCCAGCAGCTTGGTGGCGGAAACCTACGAGCAGTACTTC
V gene: TRBV6-4; J gene: TRBJ1-2; clone size: few; D gene: -; CDR3 protein: CASIPLMEQNSSNGYTF; CDR3 DNA: TGTGCCAGCATCCCCCTGATGGAACAGAATTCTTCTAACGGCTACACCTTC
V gene: TRBV7-2; J gene: TRBJ2-3; clone size: many; D gene: TRBD2; CDR3 protein: CASSLRTSGMVPQYF; CDR3 DNA: TGTGCCAGCAGCTTAAGGACTAGCGGGATGGTCCCGCAGTATTTT
V gene: TRBV6-1; J gene: TRBJ2-6; clone size: few; D gene: -; CDR3 protein: CASSSVGPGANVLTF; CDR3 DNA: TGTGCCAGTAGCTCAGTAGGGCCTGGGGCCAACGTCCTGACTTTC
V gene: TRBV6-1; J gene: TRBJ1-2; clone size: few; D gene: TRBD1; CDR3 protein: CASTKTGEGGYTF; CDR3 DNA: TGTGCCAGCACTAAGACAGGGGAGGGTGGCTACACCTTC
V gene: TRBV4-1; J gene: TRBJ1-6; clone size: -; D gene: TRBD1; CDR3 protein: CASSRTGARANSPLHF; CDR3 DNA: TGTGCCAGCAGCCGCACAGGGGCGCGGGCTAATTCACCCCTCCACTTT
V gene: TRBV7-9; J gene: TRBJ1-1; clone size: many; D gene: -; CDR3 protein: CASSLGMGSTEAFF; CDR3 DNA: TGTGCCAGCAGCTTAGGCATGGGGAGCACTGAAGCTTTCTTT
V gene: TRBV6-6; J gene: TRBJ1-6; clone size: medium-sized; D gene: TRBD1; CDR3 protein: CASSYSQGGTGHSPLHF; CDR3 DNA: TGTGCCAGCAGTTACTCCCAGGGGGGGACAGGGCACTCACCCCTCCACTTT
V gene: TRBV27; J gene: TRBJ2-5; clone size: medium-sized; D gene: -; CDR3 protein: CASSLVGQETQYF; CDR3 DNA: TGTGCCAGCAGTTTGGTAGGGCAAGAGACCCAGTACTTC
V gene: TRBV11-3; J gene: TRBJ2-2; clone size: -; D gene: -; CDR3 protein: CASMGGTGERFF; CDR3 DNA: TGTGCCAGCATGGGGGGAACCGGGGAGCGGTTTTTT
V gene: TRBV7-2; J gene: TRBJ2-1; clone size: medium-sized; D gene: TRBD2; CDR3 protein: CASSAGTSGTLGEQFF; CDR3 DNA: TGTGCCAGCAGCGCCGGGACTAGCGGGACCTTGGGTGAGCAGTTCTTC
V gene: TRBV6-1; J gene: TRBJ1-2; clone size: few; D gene: TRBD1; CDR3 protein: CASRAQGAAAYGYTF; CDR3 DNA: TGTGCCAGCAGGGCCCAGGGGGCTGCGGCCTATGGCTACACCTTC
V gene: TRBV5-4; J gene: TRBJ2-1; clone size: -; D gene: -; CDR3 protein: CASSDPGRLDYEQFF; CDR3 DNA: TGTGCCAGCAGCGACCCGGGACGCCTGGACTACGAGCAGTTCTTC
V gene: TRBV7-2; J gene: TRBJ2-3; clone size: medium-sized; D gene: TRBD2; CDR3 protein: CASSSGLAGTTDTQYF; CDR3 DNA: TGTGCCAGCAGCTCAGGACTAGCGGGAACCACAGATACGCAGTATTTT
V gene: TRBV6-1; J gene: TRBJ1-5; clone size: -; D gene: TRBD1; CDR3 protein: CASRGQGINQPQHF; CDR3 DNA: TGTGCCAGCAGGGGACAGGGAATCAATCAGCCCCAGCATTTT
V gene: TRBV12-3/TRBV12-4; J gene: TRBJ2-3; clone size: few; D gene: TRBD1; CDR3 protein: CASSGQTGVTTDTQYF; CDR3 DNA: TGTGCCAGCAGTGGGCAGACAGGGGTGACCACAGATACGCAGTATTTT
V gene: TRBV7-2; J gene: TRBJ2-1; clone size: medium-sized; D gene: TRBD2; CDR3 protein: CASSFSGGSYEQFF; CDR3 DNA: TGTGCCAGCAGCTTTAGCGGGGGATCCTACGAGCAGTTCTTC
V gene: TRBV7-6; J gene: TRBJ1-3; clone size: -; D gene: -; CDR3 protein: CASSLGYSRYSGNTIYF; CDR3 DNA: TGTGCCAGCAGCCTCGGGTACAGCCGCTACTCTGGAAACACCATATATTTT
V gene: TRBV11-1; J gene: TRBJ2-1; clone size: few; D gene: TRBD1; CDR3 protein: CASSSGQLNEQFF; CDR3 DNA: TGTGCCAGCAGCTCGGGACAGCTGAATGAGCAGTTCTTC
V gene: TRBV6-1; J gene: TRBJ2-2; clone size: many; D gene: -; CDR3 protein: CASSEAAGNTGELFF; CDR3 DNA: TGTGCCAGCAGTGAAGCAGCCGGTAACACCGGGGAGCTGTTTTTT
V gene: TRBV27; J gene: TRBJ1-2; clone size: many; D gene: -; CDR3 protein: CASSLGVNYGYTF; CDR3 DNA: TGTGCCAGCAGTTTAGGGGTTAACTATGGCTACACCTTC
V gene: TRBV12-3/TRBV12-4; J gene: TRBJ2-1; clone size: once; D gene: TRBD2; CDR3 protein: CASTDQGTSFSNEQFF; CDR3 DNA: TGTGCCAGCACCGACCAGGGGACTAGCTTTAGCAATGAGCAGTTCTTC
V gene: TRBV6-1; J gene: TRBJ2-1; clone size: -; D gene: TRBD1; CDR3 protein: CASSESTGWSLSEQFF; CDR3 DNA: TGTGCCAGCAGTGAATCGACAGGGTGGTCTCTGAGTGAGCAGTTCTTC
V gene: TRBV12-5; J gene: TRBJ2-1; clone size: -; D gene: TRBD1; CDR3 protein: CASGAGDRGYNEQFF; CDR3 DNA: TGTGCTAGTGGTGCAGGGGACAGGGGCTACAATGAGCAGTTCTTC
V gene: TRBV6-1; J gene: TRBJ2-7; clone size: once; D gene: -; CDR3 protein: CASSEDVRSYEQYF; CDR3 DNA: TGTGCCAGCAGTGAAGACGTACGATCCTACGAGCAGTACTTC
V gene: TRBV7-6; J gene: TRBJ1-2; clone size: few; D gene: -; CDR3 protein: CASSPSSGPGGGYTF; CDR3 DNA: TGTGCCAGCAGCCCAAGCTCCGGGCCCGGAGGGGGCTACACCTTC